The rows below give T cell receptor beta chains drawn from one sample of a study of OX40 agonist ivuxolimab in advanced cancers. Sequencing was performed with immunoSEQ multiplex PCR; in TCRdb, only in-frame clones are kept and a portion is missing. The data hold tens of thousands of clones, with 65% to 85% observed a single time. The source was CD4+ or CD8+ T cells sorted from blood, collected in a trial of the OX40 agonist ivuxolimab. Source of these receptors: an adult with an advanced solid tumor such as melanoma, head and neck, liver or kidney cancer. CDR3s include the opening cysteine and the closing phenylalanine or tryptophan. The D gene is left open where the match is weak. Only some rows state a clone size, as once, few, many or a class for expanded clones.

D: .
V: TRBV4-1
J: TRBJ1-3
size: .
CDR3: CASSQDPGSGNTIYF
DNA: TGCGCCAGCAGCCAAGATCCCGGCTCTGGAAACACCATATATTTT

D: .
V: TRBV30
J: TRBJ2-7
size: few
CDR3: CAWSVGVYEQYF
DNA: TGTGCCTGGAGTGTTGGAGTCTACGAGCAGTACTTC

D: TRBD1
V: TRBV27
J: TRBJ2-7
size: .
CDR3: CASSHSRGQGSYEQYF
DNA: TGTGCCAGCAGCCACTCCCGGGGACAGGGGTCTTACGAGCAGTACTTC

D: .
V: TRBV7-2
J: TRBJ2-3
size: .
CDR3: CASSFQGSTDTQYF
DNA: TGTGCCAGCAGCTTCCAAGGGAGCACAGATACGCAGTATTTT

D: .
V: TRBV5-5
J: TRBJ1-1
size: once
CDR3: CASSLHPGNTEAFF
DNA: TGTGCCAGCAGCTTGCACCCAGGGAACACTGAAGCTTTCTTT

D: .
V: TRBV19
J: TRBJ1-1
size: .
CDR3: CASSWTTANTEAFF
DNA: TGTGCCAGTAGTTGGACAACAGCGAACACTGAAGCTTTCTTT

D: .
V: TRBV27
J: TRBJ1-2
size: .
CDR3: CASSQGLTGTIYGYTF
DNA: TGTGCCAGCAGTCAGGGCCTTACAGGGACGATCTATGGCTACACCTTC

D: .
V: TRBV30
J: TRBJ2-5
size: .
CDR3: CAWRGYPYQETQYF
DNA: TGTGCCTGGAGGGGTTACCCGTACCAAGAGACCCAGTACTTC

D: .
V: TRBV9
J: TRBJ2-1
size: .
CDR3: CASSAESYNEQFF
DNA: TGTGCCAGCAGCGCAGAAAGTTACAATGAGCAGTTCTTC

D: .
V: TRBV28
J: TRBJ2-7
size: .
CDR3: CASRGNDRAGGTLASEQYF
DNA: TGTGCCAGCAGGGGTAACGACAGGGCGGGAGGAACGTTGGCCTCCGAGCAGTACTTC

D: .
V: TRBV27
J: TRBJ2-7
size: .
CDR3: CASSFLGSSYEQYF
DNA: TGTGCCAGCAGTTTTCTTGGGAGCTCCTACGAGCAGTACTTC

D: .
V: TRBV4-2
J: TRBJ2-1
size: .
CDR3: CASSHGQSGVYNEQFF
DNA: TGTGCCAGCAGCCACGGACAGTCGGGGGTATACAATGAGCAGTTCTTC

D: TRBD2
V: TRBV29-1
J: TRBJ2-1
size: .
CDR3: CSVEDVSGSSYNEQFF
DNA: TGCAGCGTTGAAGATGTTAGCGGGAGCTCCTACAATGAGCAGTTCTTC

D: .
V: TRBV11-2
J: TRBJ2-3
size: few
CDR3: CASSLWDPSTDTQYF
DNA: TGTGCCAGCAGCTTATGGGACCCTAGCACAGATACGCAGTATTTT

D: .
V: TRBV30
J: TRBJ1-1
size: .
CDR3: CAWSYSANTEAFF
DNA: TGTGCCTGGAGTTACAGCGCGAACACTGAAGCTTTCTTT